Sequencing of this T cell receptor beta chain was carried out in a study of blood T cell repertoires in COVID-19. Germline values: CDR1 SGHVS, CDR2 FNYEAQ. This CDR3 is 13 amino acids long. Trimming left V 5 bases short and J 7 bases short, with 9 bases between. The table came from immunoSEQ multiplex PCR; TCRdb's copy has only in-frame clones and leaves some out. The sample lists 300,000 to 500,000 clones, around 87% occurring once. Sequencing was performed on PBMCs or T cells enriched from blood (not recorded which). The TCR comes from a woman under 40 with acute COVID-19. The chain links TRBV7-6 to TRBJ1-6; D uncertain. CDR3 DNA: TGTGCCAGCAGCCCAGGAACGAATTCACCCCTCCACTTT. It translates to CASSPGTNSPLHF.